This entry is about one TCR beta chain. The data originate from a study of long-term antiretroviral therapy in people with HIV. A v3.0 immunoSEQ assay was performed at survey level. Sequencing aimed to cover about 40,000-50,000 T-cell genomes per sample. Produced via immunoSEQ multiplex PCR; TCRdb's table is partial and in-frame only. The sample consists of fewer than 20,000 clones, about 80% of them appearing once. Here the sequenced sample was unsorted PBMCs, taken 1.5 years before starting antiretroviral therapy. The TCR sequence derives from a woman aged 45 to 65 with HIV.

DNA for the CDR3: TGTGCCAGCGGGACAGGTCCTTTTCATAATTCACCCCTCCACTTT. Amino acid sequence: CASGTGPFHNSPLHF. The chain joins TRBV27 to TRBJ1-6; TRBD1 aligns across 8 bases. There are 15 residues in the CDR3. CDR1 and CDR2 from the germline V gene are MNHEY and SMNVEV (reference sequence). V dropped 8 bases and J dropped 5; count of bases not matched to a gene: 8.